The entry that follows covers one T cell receptor (beta chain) sequence. Its antigen target is currently unknown. It has no much larger one-base neighbor in the sample; base qualities were not kept. This specimen comes from a study of regulatory T cells in long-lasting Graves disease (dated by TCRdb to 2020 to 2023). Regarding the complete study: In the newly diagnosed Graves' disease group, patients had been taking antithyroid drugs for less than 3 months. Patients with persistent Graves' disease were compared with patients with newly diagnosed Graves' disease using TCR sequencing and RNA sequencing of peripheral blood. The study was conducted in China and was registered as a clinical trial. TCR sequencing covered some 13 persistent and around 20 newly diagnosed Graves' disease patients, some 33 samples in total.

This specimen's time point label, interpreted: newly diagnosed GD, antithyroid drugs for less than 3 months. For both TCR sequencing and RNA sequencing, RNA was extracted from PBMCs in TRIzol. The diagnosis of Graves' disease followed American Thyroid Association guidelines. Patients for the study were recruited at an endocrinology department in Xi'an, China. Each patient gave around 9 milliliters of peripheral blood, collected in an EDTA anticoagulant tube. Ficoll Paque Plus density gradient separation was used to isolate PBMCs, and no further T cell sorting was performed. An Agilent 2100 Bioanalyzer and agarose gel were used to check RNA quality, while a NanoDrop 2000 measured RNA concentration. What the research found in general, with its limitations: The small sample size was acknowledged by the authors as a limitation that may reduce accuracy. The study examined only peripheral blood because the primary lesion, thyroid tissue, could not be accessed. Persistent disease showed preferential use of TRBV28, TRBJ1-2 and TRBJ2-5, whereas newly diagnosed disease favored TRBV20-1 and TRBJ2-1. Lower TCR Shannon entropy and fewer highly expanded clones were observed in persistent Graves' disease patients than in newly diagnosed patients, which suggested clonal expansion. Sequencing and analysis were restricted to the TCR beta chain. A larger number of public clonotypes was shared among persistent patients (around 3,000) than among newly diagnosed patients (approximately 930).

The library was produced with multiplex PCR. Sequencer: Illumina HiSeq 4000. To build TCR beta libraries, CDR3 regions were amplified by Arm-PCR using iRepertoire HTBI primers. Before sequencing, the PCR products underwent gel purification. The source study handled its data this way. Across samples, about 64 TRBV and roughly 15 TRBJ segments were identified and used for gene usage analysis of CDR3 amino acid clonotypes. Filtered high-quality paired reads were merged into contigs using COPE and FqMerger. Contigs were aligned with BLAST to IMGT TRBV, TRBD and TRBJ reference genes, and CDR3 was defined per IMGT. Any clonotype with a frequency above 0.1% was classified as a highly expanded clone. Shannon entropy was used to measure repertoire diversity, and the Gini coefficient was used to measure V-J evenness. A clonotype found in more than one individual was treated as public. TCRdb's own reprocessing of the public reads used fastp at Q25 and MiXCR and kept productive beta chains. Each record represents a unique CDR3 protein, reported with the most common genes and DNA among its rows. The V and J calls were not made by the authors but by TCRdb's processing. In all, the sample holds some 340,000 distinct CDR3 sequences, and about 11% of those were seen once. The ten largest clones take up 18% of the sample.

The CDR3 runs 13 amino acids, cysteine and phenylalanine included. Only the CDR3 part of the read is kept: 39 bases, read in frame from the first base. A distance of 8 bases separates the germline ends of V and J, which lose 8 bases and 0 bases respectively. According to the germline V gene (reference sequence), CDR1 reads LNHDA and CDR2 reads SQIVND. The same sample was also studied in work on T cells in Graves' hyperthyroidism and ophthalmopathy. The second study reports: Stable Graves' hyperthyroidism was defined as no progression to ophthalmopathy during 18 months of follow-up. Hyperthyroidism patients were newly diagnosed, had a disease duration of under 2 months, and were aged 18 to 65 years. Exclusion was applied to patients with uncontrolled infections, other autoimmune diseases, pregnancy or lactation. Clinical symptoms, serum thyroxine and TRAb, thyroid ultrasound, and orbital computed tomography formed the basis for the diagnoses. For the first round of RT-PCR on the TCR CDR3, the HTBI primer set was used together with the Qiagen OneStep RT-PCR kit. Blood samples also contained most of the expanded thyroid clonotypes (frequency above 0.001), which suggests that blood repertoires may reflect thyroid immune responses. In cross-validation, a model built on a 13 V-J signature told ophthalmopathy apart from stable hyperthyroidism with approximately 90% sensitivity and around 81% specificity, and in testing the same model reached 80%/75%. During validation, the model predicted progression to ophthalmopathy a median of around 7 months ahead of onset, with roughly 65% sensitivity and roughly 75% specificity. To identify TCR V-J signatures that set the groups apart, the researchers used a discovery cohort of 100 patients, made up of under 50 with Graves' ophthalmopathy and some 60 with stable Graves' hyperthyroidism. An independent validation cohort of around 19 hyperthyroidism patients and about 16 patients who later progressed to ophthalmopathy tested prospective prediction of ophthalmopathy. The approximately 90 discovery patients were randomly split 7:3 into training and test sets. Thyroid tissue and blood T-cell repertoires from six Graves' hyperthyroidism patients were also compared in the study. Following sampling, methimazole starting at 30 mg daily was given to hyperthyroidism patients, and high-dose intravenous methylprednisolone was given to ophthalmopathy patients. A second multiplex PCR round built the libraries, followed by size selection and purification. Paired-end sequencing of the libraries was performed with 100 bp reads on an Illumina HiSeq2000. SOAPnuke was used to process the raw data, with reads discarded if the reads contained adapters or uncalled bases, had a mean Phred below 15, or lacked an exact constant-primer or identifier match. COPE v1.2.5 was used to merge the high-quality paired reads, and each unique nucleotide sequence was defined as a clonotype. MiTCR v1.1 was used to align clonotypes to the IMGT TRBV, TRBD and TRBJ reference segments. The analysis was restricted to V-J combinations with a frequency above 0.0001, which together covered 99.2% of the repertoires. A TCS score was defined as the ratio of F50 (clonal expansion) to E x V (chaos), with BLOSUM62-based TCRdist applied between CDR3 peptides within each V-J. Welch's t-statistics and random forest reduced roughly 530 V-J features to some 14, which were used in a naive Bayes classifier (R e1071). Sample size was not statistically predetermined, and investigators were not blinded to group allocation. TCR Vbeta CDR3 sequencing of around 130 peripheral blood samples (more than 40 ophthalmopathy, 75 hyperthyroidism and approximately 17 progressor patients) is reported in the paper.

The rearranged segments are TRBV19 and TRBJ1-5; a weak D assignment points to TRBD1 (6 bases agree). Source: peripheral blood mononuclear cells (PBMCs), taken at new diagnosis, from a patient treated with antithyroid drugs. The TCR originated in a woman between 18 and 29 years old with Graves disease. Donor details come from another sample of the same person, matched by shared clones. The DNA sequence is as follows: TGTGCCAGTGGACAGATTAGCAATCAGCCCCAGCATTTT. Its translation is CASGQISNQPQHF.